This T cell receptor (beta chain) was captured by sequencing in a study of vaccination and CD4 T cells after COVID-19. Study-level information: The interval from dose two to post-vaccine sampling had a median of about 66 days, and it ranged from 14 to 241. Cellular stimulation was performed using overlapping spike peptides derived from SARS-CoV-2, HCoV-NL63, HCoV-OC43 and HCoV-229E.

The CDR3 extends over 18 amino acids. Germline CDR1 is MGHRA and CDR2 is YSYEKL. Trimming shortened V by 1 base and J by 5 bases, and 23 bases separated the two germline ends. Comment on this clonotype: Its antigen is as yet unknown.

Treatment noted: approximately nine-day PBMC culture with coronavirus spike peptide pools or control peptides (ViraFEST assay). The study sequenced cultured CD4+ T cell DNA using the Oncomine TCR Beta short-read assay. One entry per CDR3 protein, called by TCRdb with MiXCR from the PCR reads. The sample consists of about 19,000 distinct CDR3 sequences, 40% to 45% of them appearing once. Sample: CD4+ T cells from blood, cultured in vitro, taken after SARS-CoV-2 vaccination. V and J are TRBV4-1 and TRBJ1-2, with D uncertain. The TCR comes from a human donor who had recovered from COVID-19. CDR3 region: CASSQVIGLTGVSYGYTF. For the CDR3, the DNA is TGCGCCAGCAGCCAAGTTATTGGATTGACGGGCGTAAGTTATGGCTACACCTTC.